A single sample gave rise to the 16 T cell receptor beta chains below, sequenced in a study of blood T cell repertoires in COVID-19. The protocol was immunoSEQ multiplex PCR, while the TCRdb copy is restricted to in-frame clones and leaves out a portion. The sample has about 160,000 clones; more than 75% are singletons. Specimen: peripheral blood. The origin of the receptors is a woman in her 70s with COVID-19, enrolled during active disease.

This rearrangement joins TRBV6-1 to TRBJ2-1, with D hard to call. The length of the CDR3 is 13 residues. Trimming left V 2 bases short and J 12 bases short, with 14 bases between. Germline V CDR1 and CDR2: MNHNS, SASEGT. CDR3 in DNA: TGTGCCAGCAGTGAACTCCAGCCCACGGGGCAGTTCTTC. Protein sequence: CASSELQPTGQFF.

This chain uses TRBV7-8 with TRBJ1-3, with a weak D call TRBD1 (5 bases). The CDR3 consists of 16 residues. Germline CDR1 SGHVS, CDR2 FQNEAQ. V was pared by 1 base and J by 3 bases, with 13 bases between. This CDR3 reads CASSLGAPGVGNTIYF. CDR3 in DNA: TGTGCCAGCAGCTTAGGCGCTCCGGGGGTTGGAAACACCATATATTTT.

V gene TRBV6-1 combines with J gene TRBJ2-3; possibly TRBD1 for D (5 bases). Germline CDR1 MNHNS, CDR2 SASEGT. With 2 bases removed from V and 12 bases from J, the gap between germline ends came to 12 bases. This CDR3 comprises 12 residues. The CDR3 protein is CASSELGPSQYF. The CDR3 DNA reads as TGTGCCAGCAGTGAACTGGGGCCAAGTCAGTATTTT.

V is TRBV9 and J is TRBJ2-1, with 8 positions matching TRBD1. CDR1 and CDR2 from the germline V gene are SGDLS and YYNGEE. The CDR3 covers 13 residues. V lost 1 base and J lost 6; bases outside the gene matches: 0. Here the CDR3 DNA reads TGTGCCAGCAGCGTACAGGGGGCCAATGAGCAGTTCTTC. Encoded protein: CASSVQGANEQFF.

This rearrangement joins TRBV19 to TRBJ2-6; 9 nucleotides agree with TRBD1. With 6 bases clipped from V and 0 bases from J, the junction kept 6 bases outside the gene matches. This CDR3 spans 17 amino acids. Per germline, CDR1 LNHDA and CDR2 SQIVND (reference sequence). The CDR3 DNA reads TGTGCCAGTAGGGACAGGGGTTCCCGCTCTGGGGCCAACGTCCTGACTTTC. As protein: CASRDRGSRSGANVLTF.

CDR3 sequence (DNA): TGTGCCAGCAGCTCTCCGGGACAGGGGGCTCGTGGCTACACCTTC. It translates to CASSSPGQGARGYTF. The chain couples TRBV5-4 to TRBJ1-2, with 12 positions matching TRBD1. CDR1 and CDR2 from the germline V gene are SGHNT and YYREEE (reference sequence). The CDR3 runs to 15 residues. The trim removed 3 bases at V and 7 bases at J, leaving 7 bases unmatched.

This chain links TRBV21-1 with TRBJ2-5; TRBD2 is the table's D call and was not checked against the DNA. TRBV21-1 constitutes a pseudogene. The CDR3 has 14 amino acids. The CDR3 loop is CASSPLPDQETQYF. DNA for the CDR3: TGTGCCAGCAGCCCACTCCCGGACCAAGAGACCCAGTACTTC.

The V and J genes are TRBV4-1 and TRBJ1-3, with 8 positions matching TRBD1. The CDR3 extends over 15 amino acids. With V trimmed by 6 bases and J by 4 bases, 8 bases remained unmatched. Germline CDR1 reads MGHRA; CDR2 reads YSYEKL. The CDR3 loop is CASRHLDREGNTIYF. In DNA form, the CDR3 reads TGCGCCAGCAGACATCTGGACAGGGAGGGAAACACCATATATTTT.

The chain joins TRBV7-8 to TRBJ1-5; tentatively, D is TRBD1 (6 bases). The CDR3 has 16 amino acids. Germline values: CDR1 SGHVS, CDR2 FQNEAQ. V was pared by 5 bases and J by 2 bases, with 16 bases between. This chain's CDR3 is CASSRTGQEGNQPQHF. CDR3 bases: TGTGCCAGCAGCCGCACGGGACAAGAAGGCAATCAGCCCCAGCATTTT.

This chain uses TRBV10-1 with TRBJ1-2; D perhaps matches TRBD1 (6 bases). The CDR3 is 13 residues long. Germline CDR1 is WNHNN and CDR2 is SYGVQD (reference sequence). V was cut by 5 bases and J by 6 bases, with 13 bases left in between. CDR3 coding DNA: TGCGCCAGCAGTCCCCGGCAGGGGCATGGCTACACCTTC. This gives the protein CASSPRQGHGYTF.

The rearrangement uses TRBV3-1 (or the pseudogene TRBV3-2) and TRBJ1-2, with D tentatively TRBD1 (6 bases). Germline loops: CDR1 LGHDT, CDR2 YNNKEL (reference sequence). Trimming cost V 4 bases and J 4 bases, with 10 bases left between them. This CDR3 is 13 amino acids long. The CDR3 sequence is CASSLGQFYGYTF. CDR3 bases: TGTGCCAGCAGCCTCGGACAGTTCTATGGCTACACCTTC.

This chain connects TRBV5-1 to TRBJ2-6; tentatively, D is TRBD1 (5 bases). The V and J ends lost 0 bases and 1 base respectively, with 20 bases between them. This CDR3 spans 20 amino acids. Germline CDR1 and CDR2: SGHRS and YFSETQ. CDR3 sequence: CASSLAVGRASLSGANVLTF. CDR3 DNA: TGCGCCAGCAGCTTGGCGGTGGGCAGGGCTTCCCTGTCTGGGGCCAACGTCCTGACTTTC.

Only one count was recorded for this clone. This sequence joins TRBV5-1 and TRBJ1-1, with TRBD1 identical over 10 bases. The V and J ends lost 4 bases and 8 bases, in that order; junction bases with no gene match: 14. This CDR3 has 16 amino acids. Germline CDR1 is SGHRS and CDR2 is YFSETQ. In DNA, the CDR3 is TGCGCCAGCAGCCTCGGGACCGGGACAGGGGCACCCGAAGCTTTCTTT. Its translation is CASSLGTGTGAPEAFF.

This clone has only one observation. The chain has TRBV6-5 and TRBJ2-7; tentative D call: TRBD2 (6 bases). With 5 bases removed from V and 2 bases from J, the gap between germline ends came to 13 bases. CDR3 size: 14 residues. The germline gives CDR1 MNHEY, CDR2 SVGAGI. The CDR3: CASSLGGRTYEQYF. The CDR3 DNA reads TGTGCCAGCAGTCTGGGGGGTAGAACCTACGAGCAGTACTTC.

This clone was recorded once. The chain has TRBV28 and TRBJ2-4; 9 nucleotides align to TRBD1. The germline V gene encodes CDR1 MDHEN and CDR2 SYDVKM. Unmatched junction bases numbered 6, after V lost 6 bases and J lost 9 bases. The CDR3 extends over 13 amino acids. Here the CDR3 reads CASRGQDRGIQYF. DNA for the CDR3: TGTGCCAGCAGAGGCCAGGACAGGGGCATTCAGTACTTC.

The chain couples TRBV7-2 to TRBJ2-3; 7 nucleotides agree with TRBD2. Germline CDR1 reads SGHTA; CDR2 reads FQGNSA. The CDR3 totals 15 residues. V gave up 4 bases and J gave up 2 bases; unmatched junction bases: 6. CDR3 sequence reads: CASSSSGTTTDTQYF. The CDR3 nucleotides are TGTGCCAGCAGCTCCTCCGGGACTACCACAGATACGCAGTATTTT.